The 12 T cell receptor beta chains listed next were all sequenced from one sample in a study of Graves' ophthalmopathy and Graves' hyperthyroidism. Amplified material comprised TCR beta CDR3 regions derived from RNA transcripts. An initial RT-PCR round employing HTBI primers preceded a second-round multiplex PCR. Via MiXCR, TCRdb re-called the multiplex PCR reads, giving one row per CDR3 protein. The sample contains 360,000 or so distinct CDR3 sequences, about 18% of which appear only once. What was sequenced was peripheral blood. These receptors all stem from a woman aged 18 to 35 with Graves' ophthalmopathy.

Ten or more counts support this clonotype. V usage is TRBV27 and J usage is TRBJ2-2, with D tentatively TRBD1 (6 bases). The CDR3 consists of 14 residues. V lost 5 bases and J lost 7, with 14 bases in between. Germline V CDR1 and CDR2: MNHEY, SMNVEV (reference sequence). This chain's CDR3 is CASSVQGQVGELFF. The CDR3 DNA is TGTGCCAGCAGTGTCCAGGGACAAGTCGGGGAGCTGTTTTTT.

In this sample, this clonotype turned up many times. The chain couples TRBV6-5 to TRBJ1-1; D unclear. The CDR3 has 16 residues. Trimming cost V 4 bases and J 2 bases, with 17 bases left between them. Germline V lookup: CDR1 MNHEY, CDR2 SVGAGI. CDR3 amino acids: CASSFGLAGANTEAFF. The CDR3 DNA follows: TGTGCCAGCAGTTTTGGACTAGCGGGAGCCAACACTGAAGCTTTCTTT.

This clonotype was seen once. DNA of the CDR3: TGTGCCAGCAGTTACTTCGAGAGGGGGGAGCAGTACTTC. This sequence encodes CASSYFERGEQYF. The chain has TRBV6-2 or TRBV6-3 and TRBJ2-7; TRBD1 might be the D (6 bases). The CDR3 length is 13 residues. V was pared by 1 base and J by 7 bases, with 11 bases between. Germline V gene lookup returns CDR1 MNHEY and CDR2 SVGEGT.

This clonotype appeared many times. The rearrangement links TRBV4-2 to TRBJ2-5, with D hard to call. Germline CDR1 reads LGHNA; CDR2 reads YNFKEQ. The CDR3 length is 13 residues. The V gene lost 0 bases and the J gene lost 5 bases, with 7 bases spanning the gap. The CDR3 is CASSQEVGETQYF. In nucleotides, the CDR3 is TGTGCCAGCAGCCAAGAGGTCGGGGAGACCCAGTACTTC.

This clonotype came up many times. The chain combines TRBV4-3 with TRBJ1-1; D unresolved. CDR3 size: 12 residues. Germline V lookup: CDR1 LGHNA, CDR2 YSLEER. Trimming shortened V by 4 bases and J by 8 bases, and 11 bases separated the two germline ends. The CDR3 DNA is TGCGCCAGCAGCCGGAGTGGCGGCGAAGCTTTCTTT. Translation: CASSRSGGEAFF.

This clonotype was observed many times. This sequence joins TRBV6-1 and TRBJ1-2; no clear D gene. V shed 2 bases and J shed 8 bases, with 12 bases lying between them. The CDR3 consists of 13 residues. The germline CDR1 and CDR2 sequences are MNHNS and SASEGT. The CDR3 sequence: CASSELGVWGYTF. The CDR3 coding sequence is TGTGCCAGCAGTGAATTGGGTGTGTGGGGCTACACCTTC.

This clonotype was counted many times. No conserved phenylalanine or tryptophan is present at the end of the CDR3, so a read error is the likely explanation. This chain links TRBV6-5 with TRBJ1-2; possible D gene TRBD1, 6 bases. The ends were cut back, 4 bases at V and 7 bases at J, with 16 bases in the middle. Germline loops: CDR1 MNHEY, CDR2 SVGAGI. The CDR3 extends over 14 amino acids. Here the CDR3 DNA reads TGTGCCAGCAGTTCTCGGCAGGGGAAGACTGGCTACACCTCC. This translates into CASSSRQGKTGYTS.

This clonotype was recorded many times. The V gene is TRBV25-1, the J gene TRBJ2-5; D remains ambiguous. Deletions cut 4 bases from V and 4 bases from J, with 13 bases between. Germline CDR1 MGHDK, CDR2 SYGVNS. CDR3 size: 14 residues. The CDR3 bases are TGTGCCAGCAGTGTCTCCCCTCCCGGAGAGACCCAGTACTTC. Residues: CASSVSPPGETQYF.

This clonotype was counted ten times or more. This rearrangement joins TRBV7-2 to TRBJ2-7; D might be TRBD1 (7 bases). V was pared by 7 bases and J by 7 bases, with 23 bases between. The V gene's germline CDR1 is SGHTA and CDR2 FQGNSA. The CDR3 spans 15 residues. The CDR3 DNA sequence: TGTGCCAGCAACCGTGAGGGGGGCGCCAGGGGGGAGCAGTACTTC. Amino acids: CASNREGGARGEQYF. Combining the CDR3 with reference TRBV7-2 and TRBJ2-7 gives the whole variable domain GAGVSQSPSNKVTEKGKDVELRCDPISGHTALYWYRQSLGQGLEFLIYFQGNSAPDKSGLPSDRFSAERTGGSVSTLTIQRTQQEDSAVYLCASNREGGARGEQYFGPGTRLTVT.

This clonotype was counted ten times or more. The rearrangement joins TRBV7-3 to TRBJ1-1; D is undetermined. The germline V and J ends were trimmed by 4 bases and 4 bases, with 10 bases remaining between them. Looked up from germline, CDR1 is SGHTA and CDR2 is FQGTGA. The CDR3 covers 13 residues. The CDR3 reads CASSSQSRTEAFF. The DNA for the CDR3 is TGTGCCAGCAGCTCTCAATCTCGCACTGAAGCTTTCTTT.

This clonotype has at least ten counts. V and J are TRBV6-1 and TRBJ2-7; a possible D gene is TRBD1 (5 bases). The germline CDR1 and CDR2 sequences are MNHNS and SASEGT. V lost 7 bases to trimming and J lost 7 bases, with 26 bases between them. The CDR3 totals 16 residues. The CDR3 nucleotides are TGTGCCAGCAACCCGGCCTGGACAAGCTTCCAGGGAGAGCAGTACTTC. Residues: CASNPAWTSFQGEQYF.

The chain uses TRBV6-1 and TRBJ2-2; 7 bases match TRBD1. Germline values: CDR1 MNHNS, CDR2 SASEGT. V dropped 8 bases and J dropped 4; count of bases not matched to a gene: 10. The CDR3 runs to 15 residues. The CDR3 DNA reads TGTGCCAGCTTTCGAGGGGGCGCGACCACCGGGGAGCTGTTTTTT. As protein: CASFRGGATTGELFF.